This TCR beta chain derives from a study of blood T cell repertoires in COVID-19. This CDR3 region has 15 residues. J was trimmed by 9 bases and V by 6 bases; bases with no gene match: 12. CDR1 MDHEN and CDR2 SYDVKM come from the germline V gene. Here immunoSEQ multiplex PCR was the method, and the copy in TCRdb shows in-frame clones only, minus some. Here the sample spans 45,000 to 55,000 clones, roughly 84% being singletons. V and J are TRBV28 and TRBJ2-1; 9 bases match TRBD2. The receptor was derived from a man aged 45-65 years with acute or convalescent COVID-19. The sequenced material came from peripheral blood. CDR3 sequence: CASRMTSGSVGEQFF. The CDR3 bases are TGTGCCAGCAGGATGACTAGCGGCAGCGTTGGTGAGCAGTTCTTC.